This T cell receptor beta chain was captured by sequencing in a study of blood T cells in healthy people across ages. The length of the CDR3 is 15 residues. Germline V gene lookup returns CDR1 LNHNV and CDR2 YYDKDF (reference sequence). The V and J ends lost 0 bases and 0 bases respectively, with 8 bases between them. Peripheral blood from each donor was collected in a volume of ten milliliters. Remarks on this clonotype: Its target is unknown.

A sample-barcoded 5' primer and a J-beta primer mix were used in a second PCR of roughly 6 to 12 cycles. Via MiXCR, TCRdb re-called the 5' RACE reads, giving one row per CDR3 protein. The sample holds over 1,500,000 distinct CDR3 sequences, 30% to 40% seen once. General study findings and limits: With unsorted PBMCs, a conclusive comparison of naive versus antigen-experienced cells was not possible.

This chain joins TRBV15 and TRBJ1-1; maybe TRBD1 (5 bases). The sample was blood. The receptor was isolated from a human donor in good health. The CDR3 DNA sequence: TGTGCCACCAGCAGAGATAGGGGTGTGAACACTGAAGCTTTCTTT. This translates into CATSRDRGVNTEAFF.